This T cell receptor beta chain was sequenced for a study of glioma-infiltrating T cells after dendritic cell vaccination. Primers: 60 V beta forward and 13 J beta reverse. Profiling relied on immunoSEQ multiplex PCR, and the TCRdb table lists in-frame clones only, not all of them. The repertoire has roughly 100,000 clones, around four fifths of them found once; the top ten carry roughly 6.8%. Trimming pared 1 base from V and 0 bases from J, leaving 12 bases between. Germline assignment: CDR1 SEHNR and CDR2 FQNEAQ (reference sequence). The CDR3 consists of 17 residues. Specified time point: after dendritic cell vaccination, including at tumor progression/relapse.

The origin of this receptor is a human donor with glioblastoma. The V call is TRBV7-9, the J call TRBJ2-2, with a tentative D call TRBD1 (7 bases). Sequenced material: blood, taken after dendritic cell vaccination. The CDR3 loop is CASSLEGGTANTGELFF. DNA of the CDR3: TGTGCCAGCAGCTTAGAAGGCGGGACAGCGAACACCGGGGAGCTGTTTTTT.